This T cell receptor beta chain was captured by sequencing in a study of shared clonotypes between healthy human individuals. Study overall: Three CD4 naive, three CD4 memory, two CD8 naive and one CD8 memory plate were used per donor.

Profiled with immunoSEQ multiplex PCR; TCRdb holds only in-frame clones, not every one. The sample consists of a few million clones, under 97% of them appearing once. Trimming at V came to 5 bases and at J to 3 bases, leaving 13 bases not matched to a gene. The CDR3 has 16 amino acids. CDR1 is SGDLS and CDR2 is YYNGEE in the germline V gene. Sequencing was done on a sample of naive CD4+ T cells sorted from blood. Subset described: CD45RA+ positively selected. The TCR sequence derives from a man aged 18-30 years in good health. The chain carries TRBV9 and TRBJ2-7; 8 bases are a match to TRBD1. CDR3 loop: CASSSHPTGAFYEQYF. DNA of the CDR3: TGTGCCAGCAGTTCCCACCCGACAGGGGCTTTCTACGAGCAGTACTTC.